Described below is a single T cell receptor beta chain sequence and its context. Per germline, CDR1 SGHRS and CDR2 YFSETQ. There are 13 residues in the CDR3. Trimming pared 4 bases from V and 5 bases from J, leaving 13 bases between. This sample stems from a study of B cell selection in AIRE deficiency. Produced via immunoSEQ multiplex PCR; TCRdb's table is partial and in-frame only. The sample yields about 5,200 clones, 70% to 90% seen once. Sorted regulatory T cells were CD4-positive, CD25-high and CD127-low or negative. The source is a human donor with AIRE deficiency. The rearrangement links TRBV5-1 to TRBJ2-7; D is unresolved. Sequencing was carried out using Tregs sorted from PBMCs. The DNA for the CDR3 is TGCGCCAGCAGCAACGATTGGGCCCACGAGCAGTACTTC. Translated: CASSNDWAHEQYF.